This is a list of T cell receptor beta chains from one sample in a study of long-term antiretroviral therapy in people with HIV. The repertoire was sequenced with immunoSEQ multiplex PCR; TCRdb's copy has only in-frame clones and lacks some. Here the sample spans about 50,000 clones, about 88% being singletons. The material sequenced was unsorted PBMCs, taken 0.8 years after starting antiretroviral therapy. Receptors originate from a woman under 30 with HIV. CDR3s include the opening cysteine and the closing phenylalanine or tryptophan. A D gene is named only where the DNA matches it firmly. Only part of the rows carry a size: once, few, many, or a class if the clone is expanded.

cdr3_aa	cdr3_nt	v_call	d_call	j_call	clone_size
CASSRGLAGDEQYF	TGTGCCAGCAGCCGAGGACTAGCGGGAGACGAGCAGTACTTC	TRBV4-2	TRBD2	TRBJ2-7	NA
CASSPPARSNQPQHF	TGTGCCAGCAGCCCACCGGCCCGTAGCAATCAGCCCCAGCATTTT	TRBV5-8	NA	TRBJ1-5	once
CASSSGQGNYEQYF	TGTGCCAGCAGCTCGGGACAGGGAAACTACGAGCAGTACTTC	TRBV7-2	TRBD1	TRBJ2-7	NA
CASTPPTAPYEQYF	TGTGCCAGCACGCCTCCGACAGCCCCCTACGAGCAGTACTTC	TRBV6-6	NA	TRBJ2-7	few
CASSLWPRDSNQPQHF	TGTGCCAGCAGTTTATGGCCCAGGGATAGCAATCAGCCCCAGCATTTT	TRBV28	NA	TRBJ1-5	NA
CASSDGYNEQFF	TGTGCCAGCAGTGACGGCTACAATGAGCAGTTCTTC	TRBV6-4	NA	TRBJ2-1	NA
CASSPLAGGPDTQYF	TGTGCCAGCAGTCCTTTGGCGGGAGGGCCGGATACGCAGTATTTT	TRBV28	TRBD2	TRBJ2-3	NA
CASSKRGRQGASEQYF	TGTGCCAGCAGCAAACGGGGCCGACAGGGGGCTAGCGAGCAGTACTTC	TRBV21-1	NA	TRBJ2-7	NA
CASSLFYDQPQHF	TGTGCCAGCAGTTTATTCTACGATCAGCCCCAGCATTTT	TRBV27	NA	TRBJ1-5	NA
CASSSGQGLNNEQFF	TGCGCCAGCAGCTCCGGACAGGGCTTAAACAATGAGCAGTTCTTC	TRBV5-1	TRBD1	TRBJ2-1	NA
CASTLGAGAAYEQYF	TGTGCCAGCACCCTGGGGGCGGGGGCTGCCTACGAGCAGTACTTC	TRBV9	NA	TRBJ2-7	NA
CASSRGYRGSGTNEKLFF	TGTGCCAGCAGCCGAGGGTACAGGGGTTCCGGGACTAATGAAAAACTGTTTTTT	TRBV7-2	TRBD1	TRBJ1-4	once
CATQRERAGYNEQFF	TGTGCCACCCAACGAGAGAGAGCAGGGTACAATGAGCAGTTCTTC	TRBV19	NA	TRBJ2-1	NA
CASMTIGQIYEQYF	TGTGCCAGCATGACTATAGGACAGATCTACGAGCAGTACTTC	TRBV6-6	NA	TRBJ2-7	NA
CASSFWGRRDNEQFF	TGTGCCAGCAGTTTTTGGGGGCGGAGAGACAATGAGCAGTTCTTC	TRBV27	NA	TRBJ2-1	NA
CASSLPGTGVAEAFF	TGTGCCAGCAGCCTACCCGGGACAGGGGTGGCTGAAGCTTTCTTT	TRBV6-1	TRBD1	TRBJ1-1	NA
CASSPLGTSGIEQYF	TGCGCCAGCAGCCCCCTCGGGACTAGCGGGATAGAGCAGTACTTC	TRBV5-1	TRBD2	TRBJ2-7	NA
CASSQDRGNTIYF	TGTGCCAGCAGCCAAGATCGGGGTAACACCATATATTTT	TRBV14	NA	TRBJ1-3	NA
CASSPDSSYEQYF	TGTGCCAGCAGTCCTGACTCGTCCTACGAGCAGTACTTC	TRBV6-1	NA	TRBJ2-7	NA
CASSLNAGTGNTIYF	TGTGCCAGCAGCCTAAACGCGGGGACTGGAAACACCATATATTTT	TRBV7-3	NA	TRBJ1-3	NA
CASSFEGTRPNNEQFF	TGCGCCAGCAGCTTCGAAGGGACACGGCCCAACAATGAGCAGTTCTTC	TRBV5-1	NA	TRBJ2-1	NA
CASSLSVGAQETQYF	TGTGCCAGCAGCTTAAGTGTTGGGGCCCAAGAGACCCAGTACTTC	TRBV7-8	NA	TRBJ2-5	NA
CASRPDRVNTGELFF	TGTGCCAGTAGACCCGACAGGGTGAACACCGGGGAGCTGTTTTTT	TRBV19	TRBD1	TRBJ2-2	NA
CASSDGFNQPQHF	TGTGCCAGCAGTGACGGGTTCAATCAGCCCCAGCATTTT	TRBV2	NA	TRBJ1-5	NA
CASSLRDRVTGELFF	TGTGCCAGCAGCTTAAGAGACAGGGTCACCGGGGAGCTGTTTTTT	TRBV11-2	TRBD1	TRBJ2-2	NA
CSANGQGRAFF	TGCAGTGCGAACGGACAGGGGAGGGCTTTCTTT	TRBV20-1	TRBD1	TRBJ1-1	once
CASSNSVYRYEQYF	TGTGCCAGTAGTAACAGCGTTTACCGCTACGAGCAGTACTTC	TRBV19	NA	TRBJ2-7	NA
CASSHRASGTVEQYF	TGTGCCAGCAGTCATAGGGCTAGCGGGACTGTCGAGCAGTACTTC	TRBV27	TRBD2	TRBJ2-7	few
CASSLPSQVTGELFF	TGTGCCAGCAGCTTACCTAGCCAGGTCACCGGGGAGCTGTTTTTT	TRBV7-3	NA	TRBJ2-2	NA
CASSIGFVREQMNNEQFF	TGTGCCAGTAGTATAGGCTTTGTGCGGGAGCAAATGAACAATGAGCAGTTCTTC	TRBV19	TRBD2	TRBJ2-1	NA
CASSPQIGENTEAFF	TGTGCCAGCTCACCCCAAATTGGGGAGAACACTGAAGCTTTCTTT	TRBV18	NA	TRBJ1-1	NA
CASSLRGRDYGYTF	TGTGCCAGCAGTTTAAGGGGGCGTGACTATGGCTACACCTTC	TRBV28	TRBD1	TRBJ1-2	few
CASSPRPGTGRDTEAFF	TGTGCCAGCAGCCCACGTCCCGGGACAGGGCGGGACACTGAAGCTTTCTTT	TRBV5-4	TRBD1	TRBJ1-1	NA
CASSLLGGLAGVDEQYF	TGTGCCAGCAGTTTATTGGGGGGACTAGCGGGAGTGGACGAGCAGTACTTC	TRBV27	TRBD2	TRBJ2-7	NA
CASSALPTGSSNIQYF	TGTGCCAGCAGTGCCTTGCCGACAGGGTCATCAAACATTCAGTACTTC	TRBV6-4	TRBD1	TRBJ2-4	NA
CASTILQGWGETQYF	TGTGCCAGCACCATCCTACAGGGGTGGGGAGAGACCCAGTACTTC	TRBV6-1	TRBD1	TRBJ2-5	NA
CASRLQDDSYEQYF	TGTGCCAGCAGGCTACAGGACGATTCCTACGAGCAGTACTTC	TRBV7-9	NA	TRBJ2-7	NA
CASSLNRGEETQYF	TGTGCCAGCAGCTTAAATCGTGGGGAAGAGACCCAGTACTTC	TRBV11-2	NA	TRBJ2-5	NA
CASSVTSGSYEQYF	TGTGCCAGCAGCGTGACTAGCGGGAGCTACGAGCAGTACTTC	TRBV9	TRBD2	TRBJ2-7	NA
CASRPFNTIYF	TGTGCCAGCAGACCCTTTAACACCATATATTTT	TRBV2	NA	TRBJ1-3	NA
CASTSGRNTQYF	TGTGCCAGTACTAGCGGGAGGAATACGCAGTATTTT	TRBV28	TRBD2	TRBJ2-3	few
CATSRPGTNNEQFF	TGTGCCACCAGCAGACCGGGGACTAACAATGAGCAGTTCTTC	TRBV15	TRBD2	TRBJ2-1	NA
CASGRTTRTGELFF	TGTGCCAGCGGCCGGACAACCCGCACCGGGGAGCTGTTTTTT	TRBV5-6	NA	TRBJ2-2	NA
CASSGTSLNTGELFF	TGTGCCAGCAGTGGAACTAGCCTGAACACCGGGGAGCTGTTTTTT	TRBV2	NA	TRBJ2-2	NA
CASSYSRGRAPQHF	TGTGCCAGCAGTTACTCGCGTGGCAGGGCGCCCCAGCATTTT	TRBV6-5	NA	TRBJ1-5	few
CASSLPLGDPSYEQYF	TGTGCCAGCAGTCTACCATTAGGGGACCCCTCCTACGAGCAGTACTTC	TRBV28	NA	TRBJ2-7	NA
CASTRTGTGEKLFF	TGTGCCAGCACCAGAACAGGGACGGGTGAAAAACTGTTTTTT	TRBV6-5	NA	TRBJ1-4	NA
CASSPGLGEPQHF	TGTGCCAGCAGCCCGGGACTTGGGGAGCCCCAGCATTTT	TRBV7-2	NA	TRBJ1-5	NA
CASSYPRTYSSRGGGELFF	TGTGCCAGCAGCTATCCTCGGACGTATAGCTCCCGGGGTGGCGGGGAGCTGTTTTTT	TRBV11-2	NA	TRBJ2-2	NA
CASISRGRGQPQHF	TGTGCCAGCATCTCCCGGGGTCGCGGTCAGCCCCAGCATTTT	TRBV28	NA	TRBJ1-5	once
CASSSRPGFQGNTGELFF	TGTGCTAGCAGCTCTCGTCCCGGGTTTCAAGGGAACACCGGGGAGCTGTTTTTT	TRBV7-7	NA	TRBJ2-2	NA
CASTGTGASNQPQHF	TGTGCCAGTACTGGGACAGGGGCGAGCAATCAGCCCCAGCATTTT	TRBV19	TRBD1	TRBJ1-5	NA
CASSLLTSGPYNEQFF	TGTGCCAGCAGCTTGTTAACTAGCGGGCCATACAATGAGCAGTTCTTC	TRBV5-6	TRBD2	TRBJ2-1	NA
CASSSEVVGRGTGELFF	TGTGCCAGCAGCAGTGAGGTGGTGGGGAGAGGGACCGGGGAGCTGTTTTTT	TRBV13	NA	TRBJ2-2	NA
CASSLEGLAENEQFF	TGCGCCAGCAGCTTGGAGGGACTAGCGGAAAATGAGCAGTTCTTC	TRBV5-1	TRBD2	TRBJ2-1	NA
CASSQALKASNQPQHF	TGCGCCAGCAGCCAAGCCTTAAAGGCAAGCAATCAGCCCCAGCATTTT	TRBV4-1	NA	TRBJ1-5	few
CASSGRTTSSEAFF	TGTGCCAGCAGCGGGAGGACTACCAGTTCTGAAGCTTTCTTT	TRBV9	NA	TRBJ1-1	few
CASSLRPTGTNTEAFF	TGTGCCAGCAGCCTCCGCCCGACAGGAACTAACACTGAAGCTTTCTTT	TRBV21-1	NA	TRBJ1-1	once
CASSPLTLGSQPQHF	TGTGCCAGCAGTCCCCTGACGCTCGGGAGTCAGCCCCAGCATTTT	TRBV6-1	NA	TRBJ1-5	NA
CASSPQGLSSYEQYF	TGTGCCAGCAGTCCACAAGGGTTGAGCTCCTACGAGCAGTACTTC	TRBV6-5	NA	TRBJ2-7	NA